Sequencing of this TCR beta chain was carried out in a study of Graves' ophthalmopathy and Graves' hyperthyroidism. In its sample, this clonotype was seen once. Amplification of TCR beta CDR3 regions used RNA transcripts. Second-round multiplex PCR came after first-round RT-PCR with HTBI primers. From the multiplex PCR reads, TCRdb called clonotypes with MiXCR, one entry per CDR3 protein. The sample consists of approximately 1.2 million distinct CDR3 sequences, 35% to 40% of them appearing once. The V end was cut by 5 bases, the J end by 6 bases, with 16 bases between. The CDR3 is 14 residues long. The V gene's germline CDR1 is SEHNR and CDR2 FQNEAQ (reference sequence).

Sample: peripheral blood or thyroid tissue (not recorded which). The chain links TRBV7-9 to TRBJ1-1; D might be TRBD1 (5 bases). The clonotype was recovered from an adult man with Graves' hyperthyroidism. This CDR3 reads CASSISGGRAEAFF. The CDR3, as DNA: TGTGCCAGCAGCATAAGCGGGGGGAGGGCTGAAGCTTTCTTT.